This T cell receptor beta chain comes out of a study of blood T cell repertoires in COVID-19. CDR3 size: 13 residues. Looked up from germline, CDR1 is SGHTS and CDR2 is YDEGEE. Trimming cost V 4 bases and J 4 bases; bases outside gene matches: 5. Generated by immunoSEQ multiplex PCR, the TCRdb table keeps only in-frame clones and is missing some. The table records about 40,000 clones, around 90% of them present only once. Source material: peripheral blood. This chain joins TRBV5-8 and TRBJ2-7, with TRBD2 matching 7 bases. The sequence derives from a woman of 80 years or more with acute or convalescent COVID-19. CDR3 in amino acids: CASSRGLDYEQYF. The CDR3, as DNA: TGTGCCAGCAGCCGAGGACTAGATTACGAGCAGTACTTC.